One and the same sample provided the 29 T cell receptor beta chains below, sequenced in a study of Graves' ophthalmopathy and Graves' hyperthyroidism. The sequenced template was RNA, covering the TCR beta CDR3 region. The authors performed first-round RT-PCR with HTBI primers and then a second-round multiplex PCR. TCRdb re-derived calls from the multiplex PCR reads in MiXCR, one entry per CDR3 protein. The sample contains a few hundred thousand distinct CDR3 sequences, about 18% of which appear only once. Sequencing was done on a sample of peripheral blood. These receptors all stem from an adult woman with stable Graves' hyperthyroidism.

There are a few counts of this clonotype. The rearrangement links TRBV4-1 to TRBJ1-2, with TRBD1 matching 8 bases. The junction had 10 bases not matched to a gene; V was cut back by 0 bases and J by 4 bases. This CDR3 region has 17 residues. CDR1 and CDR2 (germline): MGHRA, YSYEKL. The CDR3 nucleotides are TGCGCCAGCAGCCAAGATAGGGTGACAGGGGACCTCTATGGCTACACCTTC. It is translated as CASSQDRVTGDLYGYTF.

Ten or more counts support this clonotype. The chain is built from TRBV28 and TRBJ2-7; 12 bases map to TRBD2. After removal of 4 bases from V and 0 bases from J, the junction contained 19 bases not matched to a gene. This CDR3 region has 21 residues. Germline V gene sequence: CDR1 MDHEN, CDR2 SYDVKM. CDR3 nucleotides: TGTGCCAGCAGTTCACCCACCGGGACTAGCGGGTGGACGGGGATCTCCTACGAGCAGTACTTC. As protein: CASSSPTGTSGWTGISYEQYF.

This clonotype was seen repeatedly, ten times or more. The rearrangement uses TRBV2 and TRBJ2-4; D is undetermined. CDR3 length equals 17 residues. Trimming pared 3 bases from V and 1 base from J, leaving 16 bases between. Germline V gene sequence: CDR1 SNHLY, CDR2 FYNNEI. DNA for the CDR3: TGTGCCAGCAGTGATGATGCTAGTGCCCTTGCCAAAAACATTCAGTACTTC. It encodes CASSDDASALAKNIQYF.

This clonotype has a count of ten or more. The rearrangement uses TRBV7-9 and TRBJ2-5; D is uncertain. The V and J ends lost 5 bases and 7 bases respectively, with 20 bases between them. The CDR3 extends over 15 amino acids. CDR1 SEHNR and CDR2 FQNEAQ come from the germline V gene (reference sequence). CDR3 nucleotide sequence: TGTGCCAGCAGCCACACGTCTAACAGCCCTGGGACCCAGTACTTC. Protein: CASSHTSNSPGTQYF. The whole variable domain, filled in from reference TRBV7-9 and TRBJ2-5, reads DTGVSQNPRHKITKRGQNVTFRCDPISEHNRLYWYRQTLGQGPEFLTYFQNEAQLEKSRLLSDRFSAERPKGSFSTLEIQRTEQGDSAMYLCASSHTSNSPGTQYFGPGTRLLVL.

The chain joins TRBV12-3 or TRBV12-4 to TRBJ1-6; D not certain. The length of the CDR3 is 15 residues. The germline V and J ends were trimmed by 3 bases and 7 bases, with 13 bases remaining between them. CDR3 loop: CASSLDGSVNSPLHF. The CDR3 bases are TGTGCCAGCAGTTTGGACGGTAGCGTGAATTCACCCCTCCACTTT.

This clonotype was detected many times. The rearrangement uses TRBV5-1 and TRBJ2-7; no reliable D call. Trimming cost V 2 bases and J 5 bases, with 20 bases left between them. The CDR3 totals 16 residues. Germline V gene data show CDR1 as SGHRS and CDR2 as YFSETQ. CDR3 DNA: TGCGCCAGCAGCTTAAGTGGACGGATCTCATCCAACGAGCAGTACTTC. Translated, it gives CASSLSGRISSNEQYF.

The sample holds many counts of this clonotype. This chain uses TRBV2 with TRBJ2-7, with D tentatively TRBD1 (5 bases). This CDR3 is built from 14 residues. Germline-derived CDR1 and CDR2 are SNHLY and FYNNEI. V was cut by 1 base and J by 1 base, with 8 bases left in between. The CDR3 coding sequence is TGTGCCAGCAGTGAAGATGGGGCATCCTACGAGCAGTACTTC. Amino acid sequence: CASSEDGASYEQYF.

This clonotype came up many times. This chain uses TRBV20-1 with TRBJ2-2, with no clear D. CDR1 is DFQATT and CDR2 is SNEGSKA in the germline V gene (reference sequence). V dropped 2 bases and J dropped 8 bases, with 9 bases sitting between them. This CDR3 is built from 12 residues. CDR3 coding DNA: TGCAGTGCTAGACCCCCGGGTGGGGAGCTGTTTTTT. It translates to CSARPPGGELFF.

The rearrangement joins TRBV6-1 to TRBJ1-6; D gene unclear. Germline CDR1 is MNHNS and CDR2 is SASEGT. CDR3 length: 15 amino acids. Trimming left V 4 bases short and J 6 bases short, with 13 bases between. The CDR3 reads CASSGDLIPNSPLHF. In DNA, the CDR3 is TGTGCCAGCAGTGGAGACCTTATCCCTAATTCACCCCTCCACTTT.

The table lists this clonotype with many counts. The CDR3 spells CASTASGASYEQYF. In DNA, the CDR3 is TGTGCCAGTACTGCTAGCGGGGCCTCCTACGAGCAGTACTTC. The chain couples TRBV19 to TRBJ2-7, with 9 bases matching TRBD2. V was pared by 7 bases and J by 0 bases, with 4 bases of the junction left unmatched. This CDR3 spans 14 amino acids. The germline gives CDR1 LNHDA, CDR2 SQIVND (reference sequence).

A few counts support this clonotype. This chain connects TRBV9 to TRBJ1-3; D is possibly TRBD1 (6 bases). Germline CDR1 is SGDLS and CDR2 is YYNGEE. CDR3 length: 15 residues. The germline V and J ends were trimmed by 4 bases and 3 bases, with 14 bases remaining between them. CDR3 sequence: CASSTTGRGGNTIYF. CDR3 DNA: TGTGCCAGCAGCACAACAGGGAGAGGTGGAAACACCATATATTTT.

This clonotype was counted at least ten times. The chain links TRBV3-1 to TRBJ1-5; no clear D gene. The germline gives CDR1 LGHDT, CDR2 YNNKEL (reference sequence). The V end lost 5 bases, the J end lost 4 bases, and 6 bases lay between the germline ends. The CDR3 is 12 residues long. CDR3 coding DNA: TGTGCCAGCAGCAGTTGGAATCAGCCCCAGCATTTT. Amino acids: CASSSWNQPQHF.

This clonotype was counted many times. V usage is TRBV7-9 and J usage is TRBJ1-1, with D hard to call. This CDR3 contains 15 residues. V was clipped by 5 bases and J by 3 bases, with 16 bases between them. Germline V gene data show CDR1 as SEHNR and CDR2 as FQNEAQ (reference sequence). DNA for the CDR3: TGTGCCAGCAGCCCTGGATGGGAACTGTACACTGAAGCTTTCTTT. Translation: CASSPGWELYTEAFF.

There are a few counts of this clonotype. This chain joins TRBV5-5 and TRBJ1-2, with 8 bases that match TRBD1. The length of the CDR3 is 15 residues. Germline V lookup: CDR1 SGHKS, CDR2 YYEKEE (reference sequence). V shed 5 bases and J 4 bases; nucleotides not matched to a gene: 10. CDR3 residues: CASRHTGGGGYGYTF. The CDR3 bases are TGTGCCAGCAGACATACAGGGGGAGGTGGCTATGGCTACACCTTC.

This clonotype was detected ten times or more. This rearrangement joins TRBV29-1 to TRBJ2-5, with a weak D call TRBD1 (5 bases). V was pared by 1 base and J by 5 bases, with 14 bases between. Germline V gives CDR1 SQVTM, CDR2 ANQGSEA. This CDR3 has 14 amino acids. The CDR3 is CSVEVTVPWETQYF. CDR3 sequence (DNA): TGCAGCGTTGAAGTGACAGTACCATGGGAGACCCAGTACTTC.

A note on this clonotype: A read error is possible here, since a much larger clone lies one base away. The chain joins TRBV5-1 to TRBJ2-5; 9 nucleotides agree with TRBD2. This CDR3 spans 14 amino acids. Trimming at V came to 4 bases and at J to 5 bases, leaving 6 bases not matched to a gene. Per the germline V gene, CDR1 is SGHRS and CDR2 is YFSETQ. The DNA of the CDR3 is TGCGCCAGCAGCACCGGCGGGGGGGCGGAGACCCAGTACTTC. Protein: CASSTGGGAETQYF.

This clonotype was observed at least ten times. CDR3 residues: CASSLSEGYEQYF. DNA of the CDR3: TGTGCCAGCAGCTTATCGGAGGGGTACGAGCAGTACTTC. The chain joins TRBV11-2 to TRBJ2-7, with D possibly TRBD2 on 6 matching bases. V was clipped by 2 bases and J by 4 bases, with 9 bases between them. This CDR3 comprises 13 residues. Germline V lookup: CDR1 SGHAT, CDR2 FQNNGV.

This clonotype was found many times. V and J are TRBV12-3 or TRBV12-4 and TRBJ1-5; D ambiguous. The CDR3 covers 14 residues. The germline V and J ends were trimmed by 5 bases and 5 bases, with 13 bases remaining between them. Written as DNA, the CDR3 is TGTGCCAGCAGTCTGGGCACCTTTGATCAGCCCCAGCATTTT. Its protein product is CASSLGTFDQPQHF.

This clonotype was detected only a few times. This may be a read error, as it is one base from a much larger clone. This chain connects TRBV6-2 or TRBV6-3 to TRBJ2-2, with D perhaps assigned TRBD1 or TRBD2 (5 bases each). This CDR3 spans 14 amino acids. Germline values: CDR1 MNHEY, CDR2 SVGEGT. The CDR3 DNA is TGTGCCAGCAGTTACCAGACAGTACCCGGGGAGCTGCTTTTT. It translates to CASSYQTVPGELLF.

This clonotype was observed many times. CDR3 amino acids: CSVEDRMLGHGYTF. CDR3 sequence (DNA): TGCAGCGTTGAAGATCGGATGCTCGGTCATGGCTACACCTTC. This chain links TRBV29-1 with TRBJ1-2, with no clear D. This CDR3 has 14 residues. Germline V gene sequence: CDR1 SQVTM, CDR2 ANQGSEA. Trimming shortened V by 0 bases and J by 6 bases, and 14 bases separated the two germline ends.

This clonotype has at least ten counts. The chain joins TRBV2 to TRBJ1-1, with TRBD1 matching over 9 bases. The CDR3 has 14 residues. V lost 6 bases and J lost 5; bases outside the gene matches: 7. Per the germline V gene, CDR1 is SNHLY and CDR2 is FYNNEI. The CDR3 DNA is TGTGCCAGCAGGAAGGGACAGGGTGGGACTGAAGCTTTCTTT. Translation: CASRKGQGGTEAFF.

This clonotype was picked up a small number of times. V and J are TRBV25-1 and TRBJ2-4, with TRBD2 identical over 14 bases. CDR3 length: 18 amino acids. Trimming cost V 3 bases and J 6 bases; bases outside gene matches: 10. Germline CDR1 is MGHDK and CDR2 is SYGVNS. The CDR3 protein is CASSENRGLAGEVNIQYF. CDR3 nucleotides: TGTGCCAGCAGTGAGAATAGGGGACTAGCGGGAGAGGTAAACATTCAGTACTTC.

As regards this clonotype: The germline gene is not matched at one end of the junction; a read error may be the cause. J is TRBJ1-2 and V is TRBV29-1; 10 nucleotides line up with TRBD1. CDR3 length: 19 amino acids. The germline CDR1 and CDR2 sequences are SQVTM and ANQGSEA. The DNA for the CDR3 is TGCAGCGTCTATGGGGGGAGGACAGGGGGAACGACCCCTAACTATGGCTACAGCTTC. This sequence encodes CSVYGGRTGGTTPNYGYSF. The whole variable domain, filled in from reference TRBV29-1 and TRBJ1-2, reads SAVISQKPSRDICQRGTSLTIQCQVDSQVTMMFWYRQQPGQSLTLIATANQGSEATYESGFVIDKFPISRPNLTFSTLTVSNMSPEDSSIYLCSVYGGRTGGTTPNYGYSFGSGTRLTVV.

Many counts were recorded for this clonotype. CDR3 loop: CASSYPGGASGYF. The CDR3 nucleotides read TGTGCCAGCAGTTACCCCGGTGGGGCCTCCGGGTACTTC. The chain is built from TRBV6-2 or TRBV6-3 and TRBJ2-7, with D perhaps TRBD1 (5 bases). V was cut by 2 bases and J by 12 bases, with 17 bases left in between. There are 13 residues in the CDR3. Per the germline V gene, CDR1 is MNHEY and CDR2 is SVGEGT.

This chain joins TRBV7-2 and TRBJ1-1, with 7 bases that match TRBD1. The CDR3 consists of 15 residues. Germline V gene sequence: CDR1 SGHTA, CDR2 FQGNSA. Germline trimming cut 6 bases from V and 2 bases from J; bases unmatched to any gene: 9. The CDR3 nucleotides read TGTGCCAGCAGGCCAGGGGGACAGCCAAACACTGAAGCTTTCTTT. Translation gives CASRPGGQPNTEAFF.

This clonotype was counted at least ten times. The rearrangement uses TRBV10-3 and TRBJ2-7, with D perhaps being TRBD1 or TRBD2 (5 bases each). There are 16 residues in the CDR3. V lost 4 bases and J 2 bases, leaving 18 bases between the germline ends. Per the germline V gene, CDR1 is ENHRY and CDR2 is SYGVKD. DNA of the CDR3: TGTGCCATCAGTGCTGGGGCAGGGAGTAAGGCCTACGAGCAGTACTTC. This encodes CAISAGAGSKAYEQYF.

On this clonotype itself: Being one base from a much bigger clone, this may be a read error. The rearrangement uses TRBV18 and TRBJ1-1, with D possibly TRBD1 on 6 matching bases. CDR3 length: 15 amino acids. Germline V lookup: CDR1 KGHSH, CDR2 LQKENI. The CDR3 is CASSPSRGWATEACF. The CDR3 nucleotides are TGTGCCAGCTCACCAAGCAGGGGTTGGGCCACTGAAGCTTGCTTT.

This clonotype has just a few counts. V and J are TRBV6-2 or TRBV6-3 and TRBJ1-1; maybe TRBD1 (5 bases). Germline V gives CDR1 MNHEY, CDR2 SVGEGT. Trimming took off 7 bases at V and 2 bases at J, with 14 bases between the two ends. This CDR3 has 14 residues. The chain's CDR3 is CASIDGGINTEAFF. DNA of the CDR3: TGTGCCAGCATAGACGGGGGGATAAACACTGAAGCTTTCTTT.

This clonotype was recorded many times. The CDR3 protein is CASSYPSHRQGRSYEQYF. The CDR3 DNA sequence: TGTGCCAGCAGCTACCCATCGCACCGACAGGGAAGGAGCTACGAGCAGTACTTC. The V gene is TRBV7-9, the J gene TRBJ2-7, with 7 bases matching TRBD1. CDR3 size: 18 residues. Trimming removed 4 bases from V and 3 bases from J; junction bases left unmatched: 18. Germline V lookup: CDR1 SEHNR, CDR2 FQNEAQ (reference sequence).